Presented here are 15 T cell receptor beta chains from one specimen sequenced in a study of cytomegalovirus exposure and HLA in healthy donors (dated by TCRdb to 2017 to 2019). Library preparation was by the immunoSEQ multiplex PCR assay. A mixture of 60 forward primers for TCR Vbeta segments and 13 reverse primers for TCR Jbeta segments was used in the multiplex PCR. TCRdb obtained this table from immuneACCESS and retained in-frame rearrangements with V and J assigned. These tables miss some clones; where compared with another copy, unresolved V genes account for less than half of the shortfall, and the remainder is unexplained. This sample is represented by some 270,000 clones; approximately 80% of them were singletons. Together, the top ten hold less than 0.4% of the sample. Material: PBMCs. The receptors were sampled from a girl aged 2-10 years in good health and CMV-seronegative.

This sequence joins TRBV9 and TRBJ1-4; possibly TRBD1 for D (5 bases). The V end was cut by 3 bases, the J end by 4 bases, with 10 bases between. The length of the CDR3 is 14 residues. CDR1 and CDR2 (germline): SGDLS, YYNGEE. The CDR3 bases are TGTGCCAGCAGCGCGGGGGGTTATAATGAAAAACTGTTTTTT. It is translated as CASSAGGYNEKLFF. The full variable domain, in which reference TRBV9 and TRBJ1-4 provide the parts outside the CDR3, is DSGVTQTPKHLITATGQRVTLRCSPRSGDLSVYWYQQSLDQGLQFLIQYYNGEERAKGNILERFSAQQFPDLHSELNLSSLELGDSALYFCASSAGGYNEKLFFGSGTQLSVL.

CDR3 amino acids: CASSVDGFRSDTQYF. In DNA, the CDR3 is TGTGCCAGCAGCGTAGATGGGTTCAGGTCAGATACGCAGTATTTT. This rearrangement joins TRBV9 to TRBJ2-3, with D unclear. Germline V gene lookup returns CDR1 SGDLS and CDR2 YYNGEE. CDR3 length: 15 residues. Between the trimmed V and J ends, which lost 0 bases and 4 bases, there was a span of 12 bases.

A remark on this clone: The germline gene is not matched at one end of the junction; a read error may be the cause. The genes are TRBV6-5 and TRBJ2-5; 12 bases are shared with TRBD2. The CDR3 loop spans 13 amino acids. CDR1 and CDR2 from the germline V gene are MNHEY and SVGAGI. CDR3 sequence reads: CASSYLAGGPFDF. The CDR3 DNA is TGTGCCAGCAGTTACCTAGCGGGGGGGCCTTTCGACTTC.

V is TRBV18 and J is TRBJ2-7; 8 positions agree with TRBD1. The germline V gene encodes CDR1 KGHSH and CDR2 LQKENI. V was clipped by 2 bases and J by 5 bases; unmatched bases: 5. This CDR3 has 14 residues. CDR3 DNA: TGTGCCAGCTCACCAAGTCTACAGGGGGACGAGCAGTACTTC. This translates into CASSPSLQGDEQYF.

This rearrangement joins TRBV19 to TRBJ2-7, with 7 bases matching TRBD2. The junction had 11 bases not matched to a gene; V was cut back by 4 bases and J by 5 bases. CDR1 and CDR2 (germline): LNHDA, SQIVND (reference sequence). The CDR3 consists of 15 residues. The CDR3 loop is CASSNAGESHHEQYF. The CDR3 region has the DNA TGTGCCAGTAGTAACGCGGGAGAGAGCCACCACGAGCAGTACTTC.

The J gene is TRBJ2-1, the V gene TRBV27, with 9 bases matching TRBD2. The CDR3 length is 14 residues. The germline CDR1 and CDR2 sequences are MNHEY and SMNVEV (reference sequence). The V and J ends lost 6 bases and 3 bases, in that order; junction bases with no gene match: 3. The CDR3: CASRGGGVYNEQFF. CDR3 in DNA: TGTGCCAGCAGAGGCGGGGGGGTCTACAATGAGCAGTTCTTC.

The J gene is TRBJ1-1, the V gene TRBV6-1; D gene uncertain. The CDR3 spans 13 residues. V was pared by 5 bases and J by 1 base, with 8 bases between. CDR1 and CDR2 from the germline V gene are MNHNS and SASEGT. The CDR3 spells CASSRRGNTEAFF. CDR3 DNA sequence: TGTGCCAGCAGTCGCCGCGGGAACACTGAAGCTTTCTTT.

The rearrangement uses TRBV9 and TRBJ1-2; possibly TRBD1 for D (6 bases). CDR1 and CDR2 (germline): SGDLS, YYNGEE. The CDR3 spans 13 residues. The V gene lost 2 bases and the J gene lost 7 bases, with 12 bases spanning the gap. The CDR3 spells CASSVDTGSGYTF. The DNA for the CDR3 is TGTGCCAGCAGCGTTGACACAGGGAGTGGCTACACCTTC.

V usage is TRBV6-1 and J usage is TRBJ2-2; TRBD1 agrees at 11 bases. The CDR3 is 15 amino acids. The ends lost 7 bases at V and 3 bases at J; junction bases unmatched: 4. Per the germline V gene, CDR1 is MNHNS and CDR2 is SASEGT. CDR3 bases: TGTGCCAGCAAGGGACAGGGGGGGGACACCGGGGAGCTGTTTTTT. This encodes CASKGQGGDTGELFF.

In regard to this clone: Other DNA sequences in the sample encode the same CDR3. This chain uses TRBV28 with TRBJ1-2; D is perhaps TRBD1 (6 bases). The CDR3 extends over 14 amino acids. Trimming removed 6 bases at V and 3 bases at J, with 14 bases between. CDR1 and CDR2 (germline): MDHEN, SYDVKM. CDR3 residues: CASRQGQGYYGYTF. Written as DNA, the CDR3 is TGTGCCAGCAGACAAGGGCAGGGGTACTATGGCTACACCTTC.

This clone appeared a single time. The chain is built from TRBV6-1 and TRBJ2-7; 10 bases match TRBD1. Germline CDR1 and CDR2: MNHNS and SASEGT. The V gene end was trimmed by 5 bases and the J gene end by 4 bases; junction bases not matched to a gene: 5. CDR3 size: 14 residues. The CDR3 reads CASSPTGGTYEQYF. CDR3 in DNA: TGTGCCAGCAGTCCGACAGGGGGCACTTACGAGCAGTACTTC.

This chain uses TRBV10-3 with TRBJ1-5; D is undetermined. The CDR3 consists of 13 residues. Trimming shortened V by 8 bases and J by 5 bases, and 13 bases separated the two germline ends. Germline V gene lookup returns CDR1 ENHRY and CDR2 SYGVKD. The CDR3 region has the DNA TGTGCCATCGGCGACAAACCGTATCAGCCCCAGCATTTT. It codes for CAIGDKPYQPQHF.

The rearrangement links TRBV19 to TRBJ1-1, with D possibly matching TRBD1 (5 bases). This CDR3 region has 14 residues. Between the trimmed V and J ends, which lost 3 bases and 3 bases, there was a span of 11 bases. Germline V CDR1 and CDR2: LNHDA, SQIVND (reference sequence). The DNA for the CDR3 is TGTGCCAGTAGTATCGGAACGGGGGACACTGAAGCTTTCTTT. Its translation is CASSIGTGDTEAFF.

This chain links TRBV5-1 with TRBJ2-3; 12 bases align to TRBD2. CDR1 and CDR2 (germline): SGHRS, YFSETQ. The ends lost 5 bases at V and 4 bases at J; junction bases unmatched: 14. CDR3 size: 18 residues. CDR3 sequence: CASSHIKRLAGEADTQYF. CDR3 in DNA: TGCGCCAGCAGTCATATCAAACGACTAGCGGGAGAGGCAGATACGCAGTATTTT.

This clone is a singleton in its sample. V usage is TRBV28 and J usage is TRBJ2-7; 10 bases are shared with TRBD2. The CDR3 is made up of 16 amino acids. Trimming at V came to 5 bases and at J to 3 bases, leaving 10 bases not matched to a gene. From germline, CDR1 is MDHEN and CDR2 SYDVKM. The DNA for the CDR3 is TGTGCCAGCAGTAACATACCGGGACTAGCGTACTACGAGCAGTACTTC. This translates into CASSNIPGLAYYEQYF.